This entry lists 25 T cell receptor beta chains sequenced from one sample in a study of Ad26.COV2.S vaccination and SARS-CoV-2 variants. Documented treatment: approximately 18 received Ad26.COV2.S at low or high dose, single or two shots; five or six received placebo; per-sample allocation not given. All samples were drawn on day 63, counting from the first vaccine or placebo injection. The data were produced by immunoSEQ multiplex PCR, yet TCRdb's version contains in-frame clones alone and is incomplete. The sample holds about 480,000 clones, roughly 89% seen once. The starting material was peripheral blood, obtained in a trial of Ad26.COV2.S vaccine versus placebo. Receptors originate from a person aged 18-65 years who received the Ad26.COV2.S COVID-19 vaccine or a placebo.

The V call is TRBV7-2, the J call TRBJ2-5; 14 bases map to TRBD2. This CDR3 is 17 amino acids long. Germline trimming cut 1 base from V and 2 bases from J; bases unmatched to any gene: 3. The V gene's germline CDR1 is SGHTA and CDR2 FQGNSA. CDR3 amino acids: CASSLVGTSGSQETQYF. The CDR3 nucleotides are TGTGCCAGCAGCTTAGTAGGGACTAGCGGGAGTCAAGAGACCCAGTACTTC.

The V call is TRBV2, the J call TRBJ2-7, with TRBD1 matching over 9 bases. This CDR3 is 13 amino acids long. V was clipped by 9 bases and J by 2 bases; unmatched bases: 5. The germline CDR1 and CDR2 sequences are SNHLY and FYNNEI. The CDR3 region is CARSGQGAYEQYF. The CDR3 coding sequence is TGTGCCAGATCGGGACAGGGAGCCTACGAGCAGTACTTC.

The table lists this clone with a few counts. This sequence joins TRBV5-6 and TRBJ1-5, with no clear D. The CDR3 runs to 14 residues. Germline V gene data show CDR1 as SGHDT and CDR2 as YYEEEE. V gave up 2 bases and J gave up 6 bases, with 12 bases separating them. Here the CDR3 reads CASSFVGSGQPQHF. The CDR3 bases are TGTGCCAGCAGCTTCGTGGGGTCCGGTCAGCCCCAGCATTTT.

A note on this clone: Other DNA sequences of this sample code for an identical CDR3. V is TRBV19 and J is TRBJ2-3; no reliable D call. Germline V gene lookup returns CDR1 LNHDA and CDR2 SQIVND (reference sequence). The ends were cut back, 3 bases at V and 3 bases at J, with 7 bases in the middle. This CDR3 has 13 amino acids. CDR3 amino acids: CASSILGTDTQYF. CDR3 DNA sequence: TGTGCCAGTAGTATTTTGGGGACAGATACGCAGTATTTT.

CDR3 DNA: TGTGCCAGCAGATACCTAGGGGGCTCCGGGGAGCTGTTTTTT. Translated, it gives CASRYLGGSGELFF. The chain links TRBV5-4 to TRBJ2-2; 7 bases fit TRBD1. CDR1 is SGHNT, CDR2 YYREEE, per germline (reference sequence). CDR3 length: 14 residues. V lost 5 bases to trimming and J lost 6 bases; unmatched junction nucleotides: 7.

Worth noting for this clone: Other DNA sequences in the sample encode the same CDR3. The chain joins TRBV18 to TRBJ2-7, with no clear D. Germline loops: CDR1 KGHSH, CDR2 LQKENI. V lost 3 bases to trimming and J lost 2 bases, with 5 bases between them. The CDR3 runs to 12 residues. This chain's CDR3 is CASSPGAYEQYF. The DNA for the CDR3 is TGTGCCAGCTCACCGGGCGCCTACGAGCAGTACTTC. Filled out from reference TRBV18 and TRBJ2-7, the complete variable domain reads NAGVMQNPRHLVRRRGQEARLRCSPMKGHSHVYWYRQLPEEGLKFMVYLQKENIIDESGMPKERFSAEFPKEGPSILRIQQVVRGDSAAYFCASSPGAYEQYFGPGTRLTVT.

The chain couples TRBV5-1 to TRBJ1-2, with 9 bases matching TRBD1. CDR1 is SGHRS and CDR2 is YFSETQ in the germline V gene. The V gene end was trimmed by 4 bases and the J gene end by 8 bases; junction bases not matched to a gene: 12. The CDR3 consists of 15 residues. The CDR3 sequence: CASSRREQGANGYTF. Here the CDR3 DNA reads TGCGCCAGCAGCCGCCGAGAACAGGGGGCCAACGGCTACACCTTC.

The V and J genes are TRBV6-4 and TRBJ2-4, with D perhaps assigned TRBD1 or TRBD2 (6 bases each). CDR3 size: 15 residues. The V gene lost 6 bases and the J gene lost 4 bases, with 16 bases spanning the gap. CDR1 and CDR2 (germline): MRHNA, SNTAGT. In DNA form, the CDR3 reads TGTGCCAGCAGCGCTCACCGGGGGCAGAAAAACATTCAGTACTTC. This gives the protein CASSAHRGQKNIQYF.

The chain recombines TRBV29-1 with TRBJ1-1, with unresolved D. Germline CDR1 SQVTM, CDR2 ANQGSEA. Trimming shortened V by 4 bases and J by 4 bases, and 13 bases separated the two germline ends. This CDR3 comprises 13 residues. The CDR3 reads CSVGGGEITEAFF. Here the CDR3 DNA reads TGCAGCGTTGGTGGCGGGGAAATCACTGAAGCTTTCTTT.

The chain recombines TRBV2 with TRBJ2-1; 8 nucleotides line up with TRBD1. The CDR3 has 14 residues. Germline CDR1 is SNHLY and CDR2 is FYNNEI. The trim removed 7 bases at V and 3 bases at J, leaving 5 bases unmatched. CDR3 loop: CASMADRGYNEQFF. Here the CDR3 DNA reads TGTGCCAGCATGGCCGACAGGGGCTACAATGAGCAGTTCTTC.

The gene calls are TRBV6-2 or TRBV6-3 and TRBJ1-5, with 7 bases matching TRBD1. CDR3 length equals 15 residues. Germline lookup yields CDR1 MNHEY and CDR2 SVGEGT. The J segment lost 7 bases and the V segment lost 0 bases, leaving 6 bases of the junction unmatched. The CDR3 spells CASSYSNQGDQPQHF. As DNA, the CDR3 is TGTGCCAGCAGTTACTCGAATCAGGGGGACCAGCCCCAGCATTTT.

This rearrangement joins TRBV10-3 to TRBJ1-5; 7 bases align to TRBD1. J gave up 4 bases and V 3 bases, and 3 bases lay outside the gene matches. Germline assignment: CDR1 ENHRY and CDR2 SYGVKD. The CDR3 sequence is 14 residues long. Written as DNA, the CDR3 is TGTGCCATCAGTGATTCAGGGGGTAATCAGCCCCAGCATTTT. This encodes CAISDSGGNQPQHF.

This clone was found a few times. V is TRBV27 and J is TRBJ1-2; TRBD1 is a possible D gene (5 bases). Germline V gives CDR1 MNHEY, CDR2 SMNVEV (reference sequence). This CDR3 contains 13 residues. The V end was cut by 2 bases, the J end by 4 bases, with 8 bases between. DNA of the CDR3: TGTGCCAGCAGTTTACAGCAGGGCTATGGCTACACCTTC. This codes for CASSLQQGYGYTF.

This sequence joins TRBV19 and TRBJ1-3, with TRBD1 matching over 7 bases. The V gene's germline CDR1 is LNHDA and CDR2 SQIVND (reference sequence). The CDR3 loop spans 15 amino acids. V shed 5 bases, J shed 4 bases, and the junction held 8 bases outside the gene matches. The CDR3 DNA reads as TGTGCCAGTAGTTCTCCAGGGGGAGCAGGAAACACCATATATTTT. It codes for CASSSPGGAGNTIYF.

The chain links TRBV10-3 to TRBJ1-6; maybe TRBD1 (6 bases). V was pared by 10 bases and J by 7 bases, with 26 bases between. The CDR3 totals 17 residues. Germline values: CDR1 ENHRY, CDR2 SYGVKD. The chain's CDR3 is CATNLGGAIGGNSPLHF. The CDR3 bases are TGTGCCACTAACTTGGGGGGCGCGATTGGTGGGAATTCACCCCTCCACTTT.

This clone is a singleton in its sample. This chain connects TRBV6-4 to TRBJ2-3, with 8 bases lining up with TRBD1. Trimming removed 3 bases from V and 2 bases from J; junction bases left unmatched: 1. Germline CDR1 MRHNA, CDR2 SNTAGT. CDR3 length equals 14 residues. CDR3 sequence (DNA): TGTGCCAGCAGTGAACAGGGGGTCACAGATACGCAGTATTTT. Protein sequence: CASSEQGVTDTQYF.

This chain joins TRBV6-6 and TRBJ2-2, with D perhaps TRBD2 (6 bases). In germline, CDR1 is MNHNY, CDR2 SVGAGI (reference sequence). This CDR3 region has 13 residues. The V end was cut by 7 bases, the J end by 7 bases, with 13 bases between. The DNA for the CDR3 is TGTGCCAGCACCCTACGGGGAGGCGGGGAGCTGTTTTTT. Its translation: CASTLRGGGELFF.

The J gene is TRBJ2-7, the V gene TRBV19; the match to TRBD1 covers 8 bases. Germline V lookup: CDR1 LNHDA, CDR2 SQIVND (reference sequence). This CDR3 spans 14 amino acids. Germline trimming cut 4 bases from V and 6 bases from J; bases unmatched to any gene: 8. The CDR3 is CASSRSAGTGEQYF. The DNA for the CDR3 is TGTGCCAGTAGTAGGTCCGCTGGGACAGGCGAGCAGTACTTC.

The chain is built from TRBV6-5 and TRBJ1-2, with D possibly being TRBD1 (5 bases). Germline V gives CDR1 MNHEY, CDR2 SVGAGI. The CDR3 has 15 residues. Deletions cut 4 bases from V and 4 bases from J, with 16 bases between. In nucleotides, the CDR3 is TGTGCCAGCAGTTCCCAGGGAAGCACCACCTATGGCTACACCTTC. Amino acid sequence: CASSSQGSTTYGYTF.

This chain links TRBV5-1 with TRBJ1-1; no clear D gene. The CDR3 runs 13 residues. Deletions cut 4 bases from V and 0 bases from J, with 7 bases between. The V gene's germline CDR1 is SGHRS and CDR2 YFSETQ. This chain's CDR3 is CASSRWVNTEAFF. The CDR3 DNA reads as TGCGCCAGCAGCCGGTGGGTGAACACTGAAGCTTTCTTT.

The CDR3 loop reads CASSQVVGRREQYF. DNA for the CDR3: TGCGCCAGCAGCCAAGTGGTGGGGCGGAGGGAGCAGTACTTC. The chain employs TRBV4-3 and TRBJ2-7; the D gene could be TRBD1 or TRBD2 (5 bases each). Germline assignment: CDR1 LGHNA and CDR2 YSLEER. CDR3 length equals 14 residues. V was shortened by 1 base and J by 7 bases, with 14 bases between the two germline ends.

V gene TRBV29-1 combines with J gene TRBJ1-1, with D maybe TRBD1 (6 bases). The CDR3 is made up of 13 amino acids. With 7 bases removed from V and 4 bases from J, the gap between germline ends came to 16 bases. Per the germline V gene, CDR1 is SQVTM and CDR2 is ANQGSEA. CDR3 in amino acids: CSAIKGGVTEAFF. The CDR3 DNA reads TGCAGCGCGATAAAAGGGGGGGTCACTGAAGCTTTCTTT. The full variable domain, in which reference TRBV29-1 and TRBJ1-1 provide the parts outside the CDR3, is SAVISQKPSRDICQRGTSLTIQCQVDSQVTMMFWYRQQPGQSLTLIATANQGSEATYESGFVIDKFPISRPNLTFSTLTVSNMSPEDSSIYLCSAIKGGVTEAFFGQGTRLTVV.

The CDR3 nucleotides are TGTGCCAGTAGTGGGGCTGTGGGAGAGACCCAGTACTTC. Translation gives CASSGAVGETQYF. The rearrangement links TRBV19 to TRBJ2-5, with a tentative D call TRBD1 (5 bases). Germline V lookup: CDR1 LNHDA, CDR2 SQIVND (reference sequence). V gave up 5 bases and J gave up 4 bases, with 11 bases separating them. The CDR3 spans 13 residues.

V and J are TRBV29-1 and TRBJ1-2; 9 nucleotides line up with TRBD1. Per germline, CDR1 SQVTM and CDR2 ANQGSEA. With V trimmed by 7 bases and J by 3 bases, 6 bases remained unmatched. CDR3 length: 13 residues. In nucleotides, the CDR3 is TGCAGCGGTTCGACAGGGGGGGACTATGGCTACACCTTC. This sequence encodes CSGSTGGDYGYTF.

CDR3 coding DNA: TGTGCCAGCTCTAAGGGACAGAGCTCCTACGAGCAGTACTTC. Encoded protein: CASSKGQSSYEQYF. The chain is built from TRBV7-6 and TRBJ2-7, with TRBD1 matching 7 bases. Germline V lookup: CDR1 SGHVS, CDR2 FNYEAQ. J lost 0 bases, V lost 8 bases, and 7 bases had no gene match. The CDR3 is 14 residues long.